These 9 T cell receptor beta chains were sequenced from one sample in a study of blood T cells in healthy people across ages. For the second PCR, which ran for 7 to 11 cycles, a sample-barcoded 5' primer and a J-beta primer mix were used. Each CDR3 protein gets one entry after TCRdb re-called the 5' RACE reads with MiXCR. The sample shows 700,000 to 1,000,000 distinct CDR3 sequences, roughly 44% of them seen only once. The source material was blood. The receptors stem from a man aged 55 to 69 in good health.

This clonotype has more than one count but fewer than ten. This chain links TRBV20-1 with TRBJ1-2, with 7 bases lining up with TRBD1. CDR1 and CDR2 from the germline V gene are DFQATT and SNEGSKA (reference sequence). The CDR3 has 13 amino acids. Unmatched junction bases numbered 4, after V lost 0 bases and J lost 6 bases. This chain's CDR3 is CSARDSRGDGYTF. Written as DNA, the CDR3 is TGCAGTGCTAGAGATAGCAGGGGGGATGGCTACACCTTC.

This clonotype was seen only a few times. The chain employs TRBV7-6 and TRBJ2-3, with TRBD1 matching 7 bases. The CDR3 has 14 amino acids. CDR1 and CDR2 from the germline V gene are SGHVS and FNYEAQ. V shed 5 bases, J shed 11 bases, and the junction held 13 bases outside the gene matches. In nucleotides, the CDR3 is TGTGCCAGCAGCCCCGACAGGGCCCAAACTAGGCAGTATTTT. This codes for CASSPDRAQTRQYF.

The V and J genes are TRBV12-3 or TRBV12-4 and TRBJ2-3; D possibly matches TRBD1 or TRBD2 (6 bases each). The CDR3 consists of 16 residues. Trimming left V 2 bases short and J 6 bases short, with 18 bases between. The CDR3 DNA reads as TGTGCCAGCAGTTTACGGGGGCTTGGTATCTCGGATACGCAGTATTTT. Its translation: CASSLRGLGISDTQYF.

Concerning this clonotype itself: At one boundary the junction diverges from the germline segment, which might be a read error. The chain joins TRBV12-3 or TRBV12-4 to TRBJ2-3; D remains unclear. This CDR3 contains 13 residues. The CDR3 is CAGSHTTIDTQYF. CDR3 nucleotides: TGTGCCGGCAGCCACACCACAATAGATACGCAGTATTTT.

This clonotype was recorded once. The chain is built from TRBV12-3 or TRBV12-4 and TRBJ2-4; the match to TRBD1 covers 10 bases. The CDR3 sequence is 14 residues long. V gave up 6 bases and J gave up 9 bases; unmatched junction bases: 8. CDR3 loop: CASSLRDRGGIQYF. The CDR3 DNA sequence: TGTGCCAGCAGCCTCCGGGACAGGGGTGGCATTCAGTACTTC.

This sequence joins TRBV11-2 and TRBJ1-5; a weak D match, TRBD1 (5 bases). This CDR3 is 12 amino acids long. CDR1 is SGHAT, CDR2 FQNNGV, per germline. V was cut by 1 base and J by 9 bases, with 7 bases left in between. This CDR3 reads CASSLVGGPQHF. DNA for the CDR3: TGTGCCAGCAGCTTAGTGGGGGGGCCCCAGCATTTT.

This clonotype was observed a few times. V gene TRBV28 combines with J gene TRBJ2-1; tentative D call: TRBD2 (5 bases). V was clipped by 5 bases and J by 15 bases, with 14 bases between them. CDR3 size: 11 residues. Germline assignment: CDR1 MDHEN and CDR2 SYDVKM. CDR3 amino acids: CASSPSGSPFF. DNA of the CDR3: TGTGCCAGCAGTCCTTCGGGGTCTCCGTTCTTC. The variable domain in full, completed from reference TRBV28 and TRBJ2-1, reads DVKVTQSSRYLVKRTGEKVFLECVQDMDHENMFWYRQDPGLGLRLIYFSYDVKMKEKGDIPEGYSVSREKKERFSLILESASTNQTSMYLCASSPSGSPFFGPGTRLTVL.

The gene calls are TRBV5-6 and TRBJ2-2; 7 bases are a match to TRBD2. CDR3 length: 17 residues. Germline loops: CDR1 SGHDT, CDR2 YYEEEE. V gave up 3 bases and J gave up 0 bases; unmatched junction bases: 8. The CDR3 DNA follows: TGTGCCAGCAGCTGGAGCCCTAGCGGAGCGAACACCGGGGAGCTGTTTTTT. Its translation is CASSWSPSGANTGELFF.

Note on this clonotype: A much larger clone differs by one base, so this may be a read error. The V call is TRBV29-1, the J call TRBJ2-7; maybe TRBD2 (5 bases). The CDR3 has 13 residues. Per the germline V gene, CDR1 is SQVTM and CDR2 is ANQGSEA. The CDR3 sequence is CGVGSGPSYEQYF. In DNA form, the CDR3 reads TGCGGCGTTGGGAGTGGTCCCTCCTACGAGCAGTACTTC.